The TCR beta chain described here comes from a study of blood T cell repertoires in COVID-19. Study-level background: The origin of the acute and convalescent COVID-19 samples was the United States, Italy and Spain.

Authors' data handling: Amplification from reference gene primers served as the basis for estimated nucleated cell counts. This table comes from immunoSEQ multiplex PCR, and its TCRdb copy is limited to in-frame clones, with some not included. Clonal size and the V and J genes are those of that table, whereas D and trimming came from the DNA. The sample has 65,000 to 85,000 clones; about 90% are singletons. This CDR3 spans 12 amino acids. Germline V gene sequence: CDR1 LNHDA, CDR2 SQIVND (reference sequence). The V and J ends lost 3 bases and 6 bases, in that order; junction bases with no gene match: 1. This clone turned up a few times.

Sequencing was performed on peripheral blood. The receptor was derived from a man aged 50-60 years with active COVID-19. The chain employs TRBV19 and TRBJ2-7; 8 nucleotides agree with TRBD2. The CDR3 nucleotides read TGTGCCAGTAGTATCCTAGCGGGCGAGCAGTACTTC. Amino acids: CASSILAGEQYF. The full variable domain, with the rest looked up from reference TRBV19 and TRBJ2-7, is DGGITQSPKYLFRKEGQNVTLSCEQNLNHDAMYWYRQDPGQGLRLIYYSQIVNDFQKGDIAEGYSVSREKKESFPLTVTSAQKNPTAFYLCASSILAGEQYFGPGTRLTVT.